The 20 T cell receptor beta chains presented below share a single source sample, sequenced in a study of blood T cell repertoires in COVID-19. Data came from immunoSEQ multiplex PCR; TCRdb stores just in-frame clones and leaves some out. The data show fewer than 700,000 clones, about 89% seen once. Sequencing was done on a sample of peripheral blood. The receptors originated from a woman in her fifties or sixties with COVID-19, enrolled during active disease.

This chain uses TRBV3-1 (or the pseudogene TRBV3-2) with TRBJ1-1; 10 bases map to TRBD1. J was trimmed by 3 bases and V by 6 bases; bases with no gene match: 4. Germline CDR1 is LGHDT and CDR2 is YNNKEL (reference sequence). This CDR3 is built from 14 residues. The CDR3 reads CASSTGTGDTEAFF. The CDR3 coding sequence is TGTGCCAGCAGTACCGGGACAGGGGACACTGAAGCTTTCTTT.

The chain employs TRBV20-1 and TRBJ2-1, with unresolved D. CDR1 DFQATT and CDR2 SNEGSKA come from the germline V gene (reference sequence). Trimming took off 8 bases at V and 6 bases at J, with 11 bases between the two ends. CDR3 length: 11 amino acids. DNA for the CDR3: TGCAGTCCCTTAACAGCCAATGAGCAGTTCTTC. Translation: CSPLTANEQFF.

The CDR3 region is CAAHRGSYEQYF. DNA for the CDR3: TGTGCAGCCCACAGGGGTTCCTACGAGCAGTACTTC. J is TRBJ2-7 and V is TRBV6-5; 7 nucleotides match TRBD1. CDR1 is MNHEY, CDR2 SVGAGI, per germline. The CDR3 runs to 12 residues.

The V and J genes are TRBV27 and TRBJ2-2; maybe TRBD2 (5 bases). In germline, CDR1 is MNHEY, CDR2 SMNVEV (reference sequence). Trimming stripped 6 bases from V and 3 bases from J, with 17 bases between. This CDR3 spans 16 amino acids. The CDR3 sequence: CASSLYLSVYTGELFF. The CDR3 DNA sequence: TGTGCCAGCAGCCTTTATCTTAGCGTGTACACCGGGGAGCTGTTTTTT.

V gene TRBV6-2 or TRBV6-3 combines with J gene TRBJ2-7; D is unresolved. V lost 4 bases and J lost 4, with 11 bases in between. Germline assignment: CDR1 MNHEY and CDR2 SVGEGT. The CDR3 is 13 residues long. CDR3 amino acids: CASSSTVPYEQYF. CDR3 nucleotide sequence: TGTGCCAGCAGTTCCACAGTTCCATACGAGCAGTACTTC.

The rearrangement uses TRBV19 and TRBJ1-4; 7 bases align to TRBD1. This CDR3 has 15 amino acids. Germline CDR1 and CDR2: LNHDA and SQIVND (reference sequence). After removal of 4 bases from V and 7 bases from J, the junction contained 9 bases not matched to a gene. The CDR3 loop reads CASSTTGESGEKLFF. In DNA, the CDR3 is TGTGCCAGTAGTACCACAGGGGAATCGGGTGAAAAACTGTTTTTT.

This clone was picked up one time. The V call is TRBV27, the J call TRBJ1-1; D unclear. Germline V CDR1 and CDR2: MNHEY, SMNVEV (reference sequence). The CDR3 is made up of 11 amino acids. V shed 11 bases and J shed 6 bases, with 13 bases lying between them. CDR3 DNA: TGTGCCCCACAAGCGGACCCTGAAGCTTTCTTT. It is translated as CAPQADPEAFF.

This chain links TRBV19 with TRBJ2-1; 11 nucleotides line up with TRBD2. This CDR3 region has 15 residues. The trim removed 7 bases at V and 7 bases at J, leaving 9 bases unmatched. Per germline, CDR1 LNHDA and CDR2 SQIVND (reference sequence). The CDR3 DNA follows: TGTGCCAGTACCCTGAGGGGACTAGCGGTTAATGAGCAGTTCTTC. It is translated as CASTLRGLAVNEQFF.

The chain is built from TRBV5-1 and TRBJ2-1; D is perhaps TRBD2 (6 bases). V lost 2 bases, J lost 6 bases, and 12 bases lay in between. The CDR3 has 14 residues. CDR1 SGHRS and CDR2 YFSETQ come from the germline V gene. This chain's CDR3 is CASSLGTVLNEQFF. In DNA form, the CDR3 reads TGCGCCAGCAGCTTAGGGACTGTGCTCAATGAGCAGTTCTTC.

The rearrangement joins TRBV20-1 to TRBJ1-2; TRBD1 might be the D (5 bases). V was pared by 7 bases and J by 2 bases, with 8 bases between. The V gene's germline CDR1 is DFQATT and CDR2 SNEGSKA (reference sequence). The CDR3 sequence is 11 residues long. This chain's CDR3 is CSVRQNYGYTF. Written as DNA, the CDR3 is TGCAGTGTAAGACAGAACTATGGCTACACCTTC.

The chain employs TRBV10-3 and TRBJ1-2, with TRBD1 matching over 7 bases. V lost 4 bases to trimming and J lost 8 bases; unmatched junction nucleotides: 13. The CDR3 consists of 15 residues. Per the germline V gene, CDR1 is ENHRY and CDR2 is SYGVKD. The CDR3 DNA is TGTGCCATCAGTGGAGGGGACAGTCAGCGGAAAGGCTACACCTTC. It yields the protein CAISGGDSQRKGYTF.

The J gene is TRBJ2-1, the V gene TRBV9, with D possibly being TRBD2 (6 bases). CDR1 is SGDLS and CDR2 is YYNGEE in the germline V gene. The CDR3 sequence is 15 residues long. Deletions cut 4 bases from V and 3 bases from J, with 14 bases between. CDR3 in DNA: TGTGCCAGCAGCCTCGGGGGAACTATCTACAATGAGCAGTTCTTC. Amino acids: CASSLGGTIYNEQFF.

This rearrangement joins TRBV29-1 to TRBJ2-7; weak D call: TRBD2 (6 bases). CDR1 SQVTM and CDR2 ANQGSEA come from the germline V gene. Trimming left V 4 bases short and J 7 bases short, with 17 bases between. The CDR3 spans 13 residues. CDR3 region: CSVGGRGSREQYF. The CDR3 coding sequence is TGCAGCGTTGGCGGACGGGGGTCGCGAGAGCAGTACTTC.

The rearrangement links TRBV20-1 to TRBJ2-1; TRBD1 might be the D (5 bases). This CDR3 region has 10 residues. The ends were cut back, 5 bases at V and 9 bases at J, with 8 bases in the middle. From germline, CDR1 is DFQATT and CDR2 SNEGSKA (reference sequence). This CDR3 is CSAQGGEQFF. The CDR3 DNA reads as TGCAGTGCTCAGGGTGGTGAGCAGTTCTTC.

The V gene is TRBV24-1, the J gene TRBJ2-7; TRBD1 might be the D (8 bases). Trimming pared 2 bases from V and 7 bases from J, leaving 11 bases between. The CDR3 extends over 13 amino acids. CDR1 is KGHDR and CDR2 is SFDVKD in the germline V gene. CDR3 residues: CATSDYRGGEQYF. DNA of the CDR3: TGTGCCACCAGTGATTACAGGGGGGGAGAGCAGTACTTC.

This sequence joins TRBV19 and TRBJ1-5; possible D gene TRBD1, 6 bases. Trimming pared 5 bases from V and 5 bases from J, leaving 13 bases between. Per germline, CDR1 LNHDA and CDR2 SQIVND (reference sequence). This CDR3 contains 14 residues. In DNA, the CDR3 is TGTGCCAGTAGTTTCAGGGGACCCTATCAGCCCCAGCATTTT. Encoded protein: CASSFRGPYQPQHF.

This clone was detected a few times. V gene TRBV6-5 combines with J gene TRBJ2-7; D perhaps matches TRBD1 (5 bases). CDR1 is MNHEY and CDR2 is SVGAGI in the germline V gene. Trimming removed 10 bases from V and 0 bases from J, with 13 bases in between. The CDR3 length is 13 residues. The CDR3 nucleotides read TGTGCCACCCTCCCAGGGTCCTCCTACGAGCAGTACTTC. It translates to CATLPGSSYEQYF.

The chain has TRBV5-1 and TRBJ2-1; a possible D gene is TRBD2 (7 bases). This CDR3 is built from 14 residues. Trimming left V 4 bases short and J 9 bases short, with 17 bases between. CDR1 is SGHRS, CDR2 YFSETQ, per germline. The CDR3 loop is CASSLRGAGSEQFF. CDR3 nucleotides: TGCGCCAGCAGCCTACGGGGGGCAGGGAGTGAGCAGTTCTTC.

The gene calls are TRBV9 and TRBJ1-2, with D perhaps TRBD1 (5 bases). Trimming left V 0 bases short and J 8 bases short, with 14 bases between. This CDR3 comprises 14 residues. The germline gives CDR1 SGDLS, CDR2 YYNGEE. The CDR3 protein is CASSVERGVEGYTF. CDR3 DNA: TGTGCCAGCAGCGTAGAACGGGGGGTCGAGGGCTACACCTTC.

V is TRBV5-6 and J is TRBJ2-2; 8 bases are shared with TRBD2. Germline CDR1 and CDR2: SGHDT and YYEEEE. V was clipped by 4 bases and J by 4 bases; unmatched bases: 6. There are 15 residues in the CDR3. CDR3 DNA sequence: TGTGCCAGCAGCCCGATCGGGGGGGCCACCGGGGAGCTGTTTTTT. It specifies CASSPIGGATGELFF. The full variable domain, in which reference TRBV5-6 and TRBJ2-2 provide the parts outside the CDR3, is DAGVTQSPTHLIKTRGQQVTLRCSPKSGHDTVSWYQQALGQGPQFIFQYYEEEERQRGNFPDRFSGHQFPNYSSELNVNALLLGDSALYLCASSPIGGATGELFFGEGSRLTVL.